The rows below give T cell receptor beta chains drawn from one sample of a study of blood T cells in healthy people across ages. TCRdb fed the 5' RACE reads into MiXCR, producing one record per CDR3 protein. The sample has about 800,000 distinct CDR3 sequences, 58% seen once. Sequenced material: blood. These receptor sequences come from a man under 40 in good health. Both conserved end residues are part of each CDR3. The D gene is left open where the match is weak. For some rows the clone size is stated as once, few or many, or as a class when expanded; others skip it.

TRBV10-3	few	TRBD1	TRBJ2-3	TGTGCCATCAGAGACAGGGGAGCTCCAGATACGCAGTATTTT	CAIRDRGAPDTQYF
TRBV6-6	.	.	TRBJ1-2	TGTGCCAGCAGTTATGGGGACATCTATGGCTACACCTTC	CASSYGDIYGYTF
TRBV2	.	TRBD1	TRBJ2-1	TGTGCCAGCAACGAAGAGGACAGGTTGAACAATGAGCAGTTCTTC	CASNEEDRLNNEQFF
TRBV27	few	.	TRBJ2-3	TGTGCCAGCAGTTTTGGGGTGAACGGAGATACGCAGTATTTT	CASSFGVNGDTQYF
TRBV20-1	.	.	TRBJ2-5	TGCAGTGCTAGAGATTTTCGGCAGACCCAGTACTTC	CSARDFRQTQYF
TRBV20-1	once	.	TRBJ1-1	TGCAGTGCCCGAATGCAGGGCTACCCTGAAGCTTTCTTT	CSARMQGYPEAFF
TRBV6-5	few	TRBD2	TRBJ2-5	TGTGCCAGCAGTTATGGGACTAACGTTCGCGAGACCCAGTACTTC	CASSYGTNVRETQYF
TRBV5-1	few	.	TRBJ2-7	TGCGCCAGCAGCAAGGAGTCCTACGAGCAGTACTTC	CASSKESYEQYF
TRBV7-6	few	TRBD2	TRBJ2-1	TGTGCCAGCCAACTAGCGACGAGCTCTGAGCAGTTCTTC	CASQLATSSEQFF
TRBV28	few	.	TRBJ1-2	TGTGCCAGCAGTCCACAGGGATTTCAGTATGGCTACACCTTC	CASSPQGFQYGYTF
TRBV10-3	.	.	TRBJ2-7	TGTGCCATCTTTCCCGATTCAGGGGCGGGCGCCTACGAGCAGTACTTC	CAIFPDSGAGAYEQYF
TRBV7-2	few	TRBD2	TRBJ2-5	TGTGCCAGCAGCTTTGGCGGGGGGTACCAAGAGACCCAGTACTTC	CASSFGGGYQETQYF
TRBV15	few	.	TRBJ1-2	TGTGCCACCAGCAGAGACAGGGGTGGCTACACCTTC	CATSRDRGGYTF
TRBV15	.	.	TRBJ1-1	TGTGCCACCAGCAGGGAGAGGCTGAACACTGAAGCTTTCTTT	CATSRERLNTEAFF
TRBV7-9	.	.	TRBJ2-3	TGTGCCAGCAGCACGCAAAGGAGAGCGACTAGGGCCCCAGATACGCAGTATTTT	CASSTQRRATRAPDTQYF
TRBV7-9	.	.	TRBJ1-2	TGTGCCAGCAGCTTACAGGGAAGATATGGCTACACCTTC	CASSLQGRYGYTF
TRBV15	.	TRBD1	TRBJ2-7	TGTGCCACCAGCAGAGACCTGACAGGGTCAGGCGAGCAGTACTTC	CATSRDLTGSGEQYF
TRBV20-1	.	TRBD2	TRBJ2-7	TGCAGTGCTAGCGGACTAGCGGGAGCACTCGAGCAGTACTTC	CSASGLAGALEQYF
TRBV27	.	TRBD2	TRBJ2-1	TGTGCCAGCAGTTTATCCTCTAGCGGGGGAGGGAATGAGCAGTTCTTC	CASSLSSSGGGNEQFF
TRBV11-2	.	.	TRBJ2-5	TGTGCCAGCAGCAACCCCGTCTCCGGGACCCCTTCGTGGACCCAGTACTTC	CASSNPVSGTPSWTQYF
TRBV28	many	.	TRBJ1-1	TGTGCCAGCAGCCCCAGACAGGACCAAGGGGCTTTCTTT	CASSPRQDQGAFF
TRBV2	few	TRBD1	TRBJ2-7	TGTGCCAGCGGGGGTGACGGGACAGGTACCTACGAGCAGTACTTC	CASGGDGTGTYEQYF
TRBV6-2/TRBV6-3	.	.	TRBJ1-2	TGTGCCAGCAGTTACTCCTGGGACGTAAGCTATGGCTACACCTTC	CASSYSWDVSYGYTF
TRBV20-1	.	.	TRBJ2-3	TGCAGTGCTCCTTTTCCGGGGAGAAGCACAGATACGCAGTATTTT	CSAPFPGRSTDTQYF
TRBV7-2	.	.	TRBJ2-1	TGTGCCAGCAGCTCCAGGGTAAGCTACAATGAGCAGTTCTTC	CASSSRVSYNEQFF
TRBV12-3/TRBV12-4	once	.	TRBJ2-3	TGTGCCAGCATGTGGTGGCTTGAGGGATTGGGTACAGATACGCAGTATTTT	CASMWWLEGLGTDTQYF
TRBV29-1	few	.	TRBJ1-1	TGCAGCGTTGAACTCCAACCTGGGGCTGAAGCTTTCTTT	CSVELQPGAEAFF
TRBV20-1	.	.	TRBJ2-4	TGCAGTGTAGAGAGGGGTTCTCCGGGCAAAAACATTCAGTACTTC	CSVERGSPGKNIQYF
TRBV7-2	.	.	TRBJ2-7	TGTGCCAGCAGCCCCGCCAGATACGAGCAGTACTTC	CASSPARYEQYF
TRBV7-2	.	.	TRBJ1-2	TGTGCCAGCAGCTCGGGGTCCCACTATGGCTACACCTTC	CASSSGSHYGYTF
TRBV5-1	.	.	TRBJ1-2	TGCGCCAGCAGCTTATCGGAGCCCAGGGAAGAGTCGTTCTATGGCTACACCTTC	CASSLSEPREESFYGYTF
TRBV7-9	few	TRBD1	TRBJ2-7	TGTGCCAGCAGCTCCTCCCTTAGGGACAGGGGGCTGTACGAGCAGTACTTC	CASSSSLRDRGLYEQYF
TRBV6-5	few	TRBD2	TRBJ2-5	TGTGCCAGCAGCGGGGGTTCCGGGACTAGGGCCTCGGAGACCCAGTACTTC	CASSGGSGTRASETQYF
TRBV4-2	.	.	TRBJ2-1	TGTGCCAGCAGCCAAGTTTGGGCAGGGAGAGACAATGAGCAGTTCTTC	CASSQVWAGRDNEQFF
TRBV7-9	.	.	TRBJ1-4	TGTGCCAGCAGCTTCGCACAATCCGGTGAAAAACTGTTTTTT	CASSFAQSGEKLFF
TRBV20-1	few	TRBD2	TRBJ2-3	TGCAGTGCTAGAGATCCAGCGGGAGCCACAGATACGCAGTATTTT	CSARDPAGATDTQYF
TRBV6-6	.	TRBD1	TRBJ2-5	TGTGCCAGCAGTTACTCGAGGACAGGCGGCAGGGAGACCCAGTACTTC	CASSYSRTGGRETQYF
TRBV4-1	.	TRBD1	TRBJ2-1	TGCGTCAGCAGCCTACTGACAGGGAATGAGCAGTTCTTC	CVSSLLTGNEQFF
TRBV7-2	.	.	TRBJ2-7	TGTGCCAGCAGCTTCCTCAATGCGCGGTACGAGCAGTACTTC	CASSFLNARYEQYF
TRBV7-9	.	.	TRBJ2-7	TGTGCCAGCAGCTTAAGTAAGGGCGAGCAGTACTTC	CASSLSKGEQYF
TRBV4-1	once	TRBD2	TRBJ2-3	TGCGCCAGCAGCCAGGGACTAGCCAGGACTCCCACAGATACGCAGTATTTT	CASSQGLARTPTDTQYF
TRBV7-8	.	.	TRBJ1-1	TGTGCCAGCAGCAATCTAAAGAGAAATCAGGGGATGAACACTGAAGCTTTCTTT	CASSNLKRNQGMNTEAFF
TRBV29-1	.	TRBD1	TRBJ2-3	TGCAGCGTCACAACCCTCAGGGGGCGCACAGATACGCAGTATTTT	CSVTTLRGRTDTQYF
TRBV6-2/TRBV6-3	.	TRBD1	TRBJ2-7	TGTGCCAGCAGGACCATAGGGGGCACATACGAGCAGTACTTC	CASRTIGGTYEQYF
TRBV5-1	.	.	TRBJ2-6	TGCGCCAGCAGTTCTATAGTCTCTGGGGCCAACGTCCTGACTTTC	CASSSIVSGANVLTF
TRBV15	.	.	TRBJ2-7	TGTGCCACCAGCAGTGGTCCGGGGGGCGCCTACGAGCAGTACTTC	CATSSGPGGAYEQYF
TRBV4-3	.	TRBD2	TRBJ2-3	TGCGCCAGCAGCCACGAGACTAGCGGGAGAGATACGCAGTATTTT	CASSHETSGRDTQYF